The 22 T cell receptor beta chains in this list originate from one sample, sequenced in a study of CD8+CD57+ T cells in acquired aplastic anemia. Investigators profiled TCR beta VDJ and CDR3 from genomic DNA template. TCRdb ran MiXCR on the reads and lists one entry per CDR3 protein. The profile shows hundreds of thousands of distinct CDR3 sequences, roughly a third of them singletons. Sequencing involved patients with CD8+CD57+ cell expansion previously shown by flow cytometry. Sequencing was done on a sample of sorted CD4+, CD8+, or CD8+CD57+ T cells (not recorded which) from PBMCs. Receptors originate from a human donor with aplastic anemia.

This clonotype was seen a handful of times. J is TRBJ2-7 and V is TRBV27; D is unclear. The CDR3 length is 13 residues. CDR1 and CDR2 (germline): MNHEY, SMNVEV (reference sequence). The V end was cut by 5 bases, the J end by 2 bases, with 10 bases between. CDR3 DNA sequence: TGTGCCAGCAGTCCGACCCGGACCTACGAGCAGTACTTC. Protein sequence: CASSPTRTYEQYF.

In nucleotides, the CDR3 is TGTGCCAGCTCACGACTTCCTAGGACAGGGGAAACCTACGAGCAGTACTTC. It specifies CASSRLPRTGETYEQYF. The chain combines TRBV25-1 with TRBJ2-7; 9 bases align to TRBD1. Germline loops: CDR1 MGHDK, CDR2 SYGVNS. The CDR3 contains 17 residues. J gave up 2 bases and V 8 bases, and 16 bases lay outside the gene matches.

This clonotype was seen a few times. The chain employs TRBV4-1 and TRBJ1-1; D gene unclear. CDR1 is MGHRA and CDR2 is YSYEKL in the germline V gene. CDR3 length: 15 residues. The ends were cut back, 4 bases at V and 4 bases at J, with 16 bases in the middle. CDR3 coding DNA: TGCGCCAGCAGCCCCCGCGGCACCTTGGTCACTGAAGCTTTCTTT. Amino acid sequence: CASSPRGTLVTEAFF.

The CDR3 protein is CASSRDSNTEAFF. CDR3 DNA: TGTGCCAGCAGCCGTGACAGTAACACTGAAGCTTTCTTT. The V and J genes are TRBV12-3 or TRBV12-4 and TRBJ1-1, with TRBD1 as a possible D gene (5 bases). The CDR3 is made up of 13 amino acids. V was trimmed by 6 bases and J by 2 bases, leaving 10 bases between them.

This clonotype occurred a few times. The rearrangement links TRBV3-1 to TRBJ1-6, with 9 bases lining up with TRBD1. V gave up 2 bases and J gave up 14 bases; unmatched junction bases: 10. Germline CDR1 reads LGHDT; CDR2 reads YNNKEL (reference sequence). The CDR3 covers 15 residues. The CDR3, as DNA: TGTGCCAGCAGCCAAAACTCGGGACAGGGCGAGGCCCTCCACTTT. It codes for CASSQNSGQGEALHF.

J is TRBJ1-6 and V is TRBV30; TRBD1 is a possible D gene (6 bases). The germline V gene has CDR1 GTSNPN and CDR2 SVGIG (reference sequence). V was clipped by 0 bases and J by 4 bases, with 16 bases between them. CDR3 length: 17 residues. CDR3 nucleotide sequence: TGTGCCTGGAGTGTAGACAGGTTGGGGGAATATAATTCACCCCTCCACTTT. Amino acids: CAWSVDRLGEYNSPLHF.

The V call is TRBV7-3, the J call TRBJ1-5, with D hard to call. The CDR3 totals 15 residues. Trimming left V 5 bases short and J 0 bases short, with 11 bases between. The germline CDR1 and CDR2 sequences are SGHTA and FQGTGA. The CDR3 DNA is TGTGCCAGCAGCCTTCTCCCTAATAGCAATCAGCCCCAGCATTTT. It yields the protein CASSLLPNSNQPQHF.

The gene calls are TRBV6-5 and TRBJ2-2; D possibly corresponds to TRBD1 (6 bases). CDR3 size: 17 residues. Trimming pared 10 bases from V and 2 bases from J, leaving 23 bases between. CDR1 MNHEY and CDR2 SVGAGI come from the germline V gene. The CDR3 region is CATKLLEQGKNTGELFF. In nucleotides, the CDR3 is TGTGCCACAAAGTTACTCGAACAGGGTAAAAACACCGGGGAGCTGTTTTTT.

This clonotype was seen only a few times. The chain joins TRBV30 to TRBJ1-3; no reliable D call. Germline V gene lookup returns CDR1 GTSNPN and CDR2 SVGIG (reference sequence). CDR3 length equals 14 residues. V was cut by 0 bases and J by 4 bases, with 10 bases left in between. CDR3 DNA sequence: TGTGCCTGGAGTGTCCTGAGTAGGGGAAACACCATATATTTT. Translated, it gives CAWSVLSRGNTIYF.

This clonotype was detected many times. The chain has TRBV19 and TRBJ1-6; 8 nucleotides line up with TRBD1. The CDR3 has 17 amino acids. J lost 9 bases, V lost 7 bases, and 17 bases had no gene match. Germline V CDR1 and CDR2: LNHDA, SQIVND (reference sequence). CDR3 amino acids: CASTNGAGDRTPSPLHF. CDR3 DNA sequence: TGTGCCAGTACCAACGGGGCCGGGGACAGGACACCTTCACCCCTCCACTTT.

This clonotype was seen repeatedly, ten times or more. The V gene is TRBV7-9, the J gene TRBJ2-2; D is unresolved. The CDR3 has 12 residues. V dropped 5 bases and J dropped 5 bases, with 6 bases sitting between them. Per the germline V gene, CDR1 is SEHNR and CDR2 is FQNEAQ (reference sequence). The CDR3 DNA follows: TGTGCCAGCAGCACAATGACCGGGGAGCTGTTTTTT. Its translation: CASSTMTGELFF.

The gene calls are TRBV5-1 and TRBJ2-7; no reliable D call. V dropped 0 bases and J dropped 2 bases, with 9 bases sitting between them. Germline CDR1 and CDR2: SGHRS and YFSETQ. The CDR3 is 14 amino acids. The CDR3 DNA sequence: TGCGCCAGCAGCTTGGAGTCAAGTACCTACGAGCAGTACTTC. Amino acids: CASSLESSTYEQYF. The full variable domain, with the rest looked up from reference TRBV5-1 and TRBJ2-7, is KAGVTQTPRYLIKTRGQQVTLSCSPISGHRSVSWYQQTPGQGLQFLFEYFSETQRNKGNFPGRFSGRQFSNSRSEMNVSTLELGDSALYLCASSLESSTYEQYFGPGTRLTVT.

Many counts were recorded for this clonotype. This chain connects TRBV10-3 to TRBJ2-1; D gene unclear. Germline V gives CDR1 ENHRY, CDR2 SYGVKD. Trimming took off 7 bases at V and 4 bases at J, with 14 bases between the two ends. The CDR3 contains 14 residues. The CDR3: CAITSRTIYNEQFF. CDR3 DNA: TGTGCCATCACCAGCCGGACCATTTACAATGAGCAGTTCTTC.

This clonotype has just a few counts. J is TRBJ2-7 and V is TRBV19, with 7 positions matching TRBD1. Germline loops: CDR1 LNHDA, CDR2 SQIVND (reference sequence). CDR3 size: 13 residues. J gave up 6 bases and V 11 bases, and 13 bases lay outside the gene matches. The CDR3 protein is CAWSVRTGAEQYF. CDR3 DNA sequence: TGTGCCTGGAGTGTTCGAACAGGGGCCGAGCAGTACTTC.

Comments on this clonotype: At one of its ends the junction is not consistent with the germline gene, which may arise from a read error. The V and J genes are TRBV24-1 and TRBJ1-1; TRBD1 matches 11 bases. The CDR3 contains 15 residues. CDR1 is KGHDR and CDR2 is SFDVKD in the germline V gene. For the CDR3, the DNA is TGTGCCAGCAGTTCCATGGGACAGGGGGGGACTGAAGCTTTCTTT. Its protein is CASSSMGQGGTEAFF.

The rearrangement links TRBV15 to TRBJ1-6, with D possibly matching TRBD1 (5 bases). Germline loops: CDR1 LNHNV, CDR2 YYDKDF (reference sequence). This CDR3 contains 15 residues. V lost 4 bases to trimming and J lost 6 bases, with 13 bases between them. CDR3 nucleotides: TGTGCCACCAGCAATCGCCAGGGCACTAATTCACCCCTCCACTTT. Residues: CATSNRQGTNSPLHF.

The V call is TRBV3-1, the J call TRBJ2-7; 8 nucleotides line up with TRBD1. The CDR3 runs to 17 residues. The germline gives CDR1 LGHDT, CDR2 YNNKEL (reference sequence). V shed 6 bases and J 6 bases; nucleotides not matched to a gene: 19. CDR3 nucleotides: TGTGCCAGCAGTCTTAGAGGACAGGGACGAGCTCTTCTCGAGCAGTACTTC. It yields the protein CASSLRGQGRALLEQYF.

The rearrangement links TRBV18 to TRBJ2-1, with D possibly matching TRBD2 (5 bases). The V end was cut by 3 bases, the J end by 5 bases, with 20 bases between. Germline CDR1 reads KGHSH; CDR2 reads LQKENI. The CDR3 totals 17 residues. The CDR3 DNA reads TGTGCCAGCTCACCTTTTGGACTTTCCGCCAGCCACAATGAGCAGTTCTTC. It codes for CASSPFGLSASHNEQFF.

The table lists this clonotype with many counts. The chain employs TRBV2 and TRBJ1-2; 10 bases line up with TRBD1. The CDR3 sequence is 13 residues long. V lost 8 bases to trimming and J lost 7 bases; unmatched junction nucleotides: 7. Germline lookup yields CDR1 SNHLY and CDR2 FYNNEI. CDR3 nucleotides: TGTGCCAGCCTCCGACAGGGGGCGGGTGGCTACACCTTC. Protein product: CASLRQGAGGYTF. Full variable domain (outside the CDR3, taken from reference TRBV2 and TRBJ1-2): EPEVTQTPSHQVTQMGQEVILRCVPISNHLYFYWYRQILGQKVEFLVSFYNNEISEKSEIFDDQFSVERPDGSNFTLKIRSTKLEDSAMYFCASLRQGAGGYTFGSGTRLTVV.

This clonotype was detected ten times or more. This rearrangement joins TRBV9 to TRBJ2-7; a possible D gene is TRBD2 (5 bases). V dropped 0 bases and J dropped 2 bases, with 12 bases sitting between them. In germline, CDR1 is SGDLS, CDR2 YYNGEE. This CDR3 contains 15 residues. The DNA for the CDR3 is TGTGCCAGCAGCGTAGCCGGGGTTGCTACCTACGAGCAGTACTTC. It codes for CASSVAGVATYEQYF.

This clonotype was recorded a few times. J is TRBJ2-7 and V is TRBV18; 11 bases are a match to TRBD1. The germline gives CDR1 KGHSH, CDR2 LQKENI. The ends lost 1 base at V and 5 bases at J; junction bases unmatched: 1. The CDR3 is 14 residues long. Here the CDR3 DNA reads TGTGCCAGCTCACCACTGGACAGGGGGCACGAGCAGTACTTC. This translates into CASSPLDRGHEQYF.

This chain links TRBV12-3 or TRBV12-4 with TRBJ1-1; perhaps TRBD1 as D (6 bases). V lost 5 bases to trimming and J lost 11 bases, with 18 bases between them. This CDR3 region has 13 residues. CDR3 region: CASSPPGHPGAFF. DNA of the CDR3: TGTGCCAGCAGTCCGCCGGGACACCCTGGGGCTTTCTTT.